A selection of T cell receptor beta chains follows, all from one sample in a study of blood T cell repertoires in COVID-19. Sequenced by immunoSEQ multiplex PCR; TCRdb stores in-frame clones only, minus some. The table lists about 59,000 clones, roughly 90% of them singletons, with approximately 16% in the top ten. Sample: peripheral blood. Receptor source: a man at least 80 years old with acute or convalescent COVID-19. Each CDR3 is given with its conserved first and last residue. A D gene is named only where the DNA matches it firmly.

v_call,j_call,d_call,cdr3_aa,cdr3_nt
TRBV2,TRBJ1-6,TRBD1,CASTTTGGGSPLHF,TGTGCCAGCACGACGACAGGGGGCGGTTCACCCCTCCACTTT
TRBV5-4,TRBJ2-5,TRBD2,CASRSAGGSAQYF,TGTGCCAGCCGGTCCGCGGGGGGCTCCGCCCAGTACTTC
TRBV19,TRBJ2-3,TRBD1,CASSTRQGGTDTQYF,TGTGCCAGTAGTACCCGACAGGGGGGCACAGATACGCAGTATTTT
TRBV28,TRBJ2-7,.,CASSSTGGPSYEQYF,TGTGCCAGCAGTTCTACCGGGGGTCCCTCCTACGAGCAGTACTTC
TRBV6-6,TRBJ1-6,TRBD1,CASSPRGVPGNSPLHF,TGTGCCAGCAGTCCCAGGGGGGTGCCTGGTAATTCACCCCTCCACTTT
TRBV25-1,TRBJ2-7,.,CASRDSFHYEQYF,TGTGCCAGCCGAGACTCTTTTCACTACGAGCAGTACTTC
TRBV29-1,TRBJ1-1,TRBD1,CSVGDSFPGAEAFF,TGCAGCGTTGGGGACAGCTTTCCTGGCGCTGAAGCTTTCTTT
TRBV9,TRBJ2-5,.,CASSAEAVQETQYF,TGTGCCAGCAGCGCCGAGGCGGTTCAAGAGACCCAGTACTTC
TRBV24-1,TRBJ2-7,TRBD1,CATSGTGPTYEQYF,TGTGCCACTTCCGGGACAGGGCCAACCTACGAGCAGTACTTC
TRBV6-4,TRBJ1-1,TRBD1,CASSDGQANTEAFF,TGTGCCAGCAGTGACGGACAGGCGAACACTGAAGCTTTCTTT
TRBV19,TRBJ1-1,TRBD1,CASSSDRATEAFF,TGTGCCAGTAGCTCAGACAGGGCCACTGAAGCTTTCTTT
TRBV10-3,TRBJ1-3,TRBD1,CAISGTGSGNTIYF,TGTGCCATCAGTGGGACAGGGTCTGGAAACACCATATATTTT
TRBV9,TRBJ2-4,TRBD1,CASSEDRDRGNIQYF,TGTGCCAGCAGCGAAGACCGGGACAGGGGGAACATTCAGTACTTC
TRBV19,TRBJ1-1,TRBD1,CASSIGGVGQGVNEAFF,TGTGCCAGTAGTATAGGGGGAGTGGGACAGGGTGTTAATGAAGCTTTCTTT
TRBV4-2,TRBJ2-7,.,CASSQDRVDEQYF,TGTGCCAGCAGCCAAGATCGGGTGGACGAGCAGTACTTC
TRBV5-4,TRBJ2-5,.,CASSGQGRETQYF,TGTGCCAGCAGCGGGCAGGGAAGAGAGACCCAGTACTTC
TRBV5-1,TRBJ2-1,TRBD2,CASSPGTSGAYNEQFF,TGCGCCAGCAGCCCCGGGACTAGCGGGGCCTACAATGAGCAGTTCTTC
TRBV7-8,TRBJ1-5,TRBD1,CASSLLARGNNQPQHF,TGTGCCAGCAGCTTACTGGCCAGGGGGAACAATCAGCCCCAGCATTTT